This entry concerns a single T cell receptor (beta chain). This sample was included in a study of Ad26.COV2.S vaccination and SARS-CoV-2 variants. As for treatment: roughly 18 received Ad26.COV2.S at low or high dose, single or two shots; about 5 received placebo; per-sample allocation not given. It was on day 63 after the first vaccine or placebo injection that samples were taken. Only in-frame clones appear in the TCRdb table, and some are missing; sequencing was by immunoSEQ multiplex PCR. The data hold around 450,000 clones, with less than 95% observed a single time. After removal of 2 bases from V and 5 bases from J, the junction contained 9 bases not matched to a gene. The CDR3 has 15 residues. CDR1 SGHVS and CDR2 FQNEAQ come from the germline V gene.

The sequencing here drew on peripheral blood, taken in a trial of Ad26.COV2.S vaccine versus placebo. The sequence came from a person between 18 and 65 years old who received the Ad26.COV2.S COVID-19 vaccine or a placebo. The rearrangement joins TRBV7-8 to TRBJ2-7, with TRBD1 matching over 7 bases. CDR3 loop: CASSLRSGGTNEQYF. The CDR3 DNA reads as TGTGCCAGCAGCTTACGGTCAGGGGGAACTAACGAGCAGTACTTC.